What follows is one TCR beta chain and its context. With random hexamers, about 0.45 to 1 ug RNA was reverse transcribed. Via MiXCR, TCRdb re-called the immunoSEQ multiplex PCR reads, giving one row per CDR3 protein. The sample has approximately 71,000 distinct CDR3 sequences; nearly 96% are singletons. The data were obtained in a study of CD8 T cells in Susac syndrome. The CDR3 spans 13 residues. With V trimmed by 5 bases and J by 7 bases, 2 bases remained unmatched. The germline V gene has CDR1 SEHNR and CDR2 FQNEAQ (reference sequence). The material sequenced was CD4+ T cells from PBMCs. This chain connects TRBV7-9 to TRBJ1-4; 9 bases fit TRBD1. The sequence came from a human donor with multiple sclerosis. The CDR3 loop is CASSGQGTEKLFF. CDR3 coding DNA: TGTGCCAGCAGCGGACAGGGGACTGAAAAACTGTTTTTT.